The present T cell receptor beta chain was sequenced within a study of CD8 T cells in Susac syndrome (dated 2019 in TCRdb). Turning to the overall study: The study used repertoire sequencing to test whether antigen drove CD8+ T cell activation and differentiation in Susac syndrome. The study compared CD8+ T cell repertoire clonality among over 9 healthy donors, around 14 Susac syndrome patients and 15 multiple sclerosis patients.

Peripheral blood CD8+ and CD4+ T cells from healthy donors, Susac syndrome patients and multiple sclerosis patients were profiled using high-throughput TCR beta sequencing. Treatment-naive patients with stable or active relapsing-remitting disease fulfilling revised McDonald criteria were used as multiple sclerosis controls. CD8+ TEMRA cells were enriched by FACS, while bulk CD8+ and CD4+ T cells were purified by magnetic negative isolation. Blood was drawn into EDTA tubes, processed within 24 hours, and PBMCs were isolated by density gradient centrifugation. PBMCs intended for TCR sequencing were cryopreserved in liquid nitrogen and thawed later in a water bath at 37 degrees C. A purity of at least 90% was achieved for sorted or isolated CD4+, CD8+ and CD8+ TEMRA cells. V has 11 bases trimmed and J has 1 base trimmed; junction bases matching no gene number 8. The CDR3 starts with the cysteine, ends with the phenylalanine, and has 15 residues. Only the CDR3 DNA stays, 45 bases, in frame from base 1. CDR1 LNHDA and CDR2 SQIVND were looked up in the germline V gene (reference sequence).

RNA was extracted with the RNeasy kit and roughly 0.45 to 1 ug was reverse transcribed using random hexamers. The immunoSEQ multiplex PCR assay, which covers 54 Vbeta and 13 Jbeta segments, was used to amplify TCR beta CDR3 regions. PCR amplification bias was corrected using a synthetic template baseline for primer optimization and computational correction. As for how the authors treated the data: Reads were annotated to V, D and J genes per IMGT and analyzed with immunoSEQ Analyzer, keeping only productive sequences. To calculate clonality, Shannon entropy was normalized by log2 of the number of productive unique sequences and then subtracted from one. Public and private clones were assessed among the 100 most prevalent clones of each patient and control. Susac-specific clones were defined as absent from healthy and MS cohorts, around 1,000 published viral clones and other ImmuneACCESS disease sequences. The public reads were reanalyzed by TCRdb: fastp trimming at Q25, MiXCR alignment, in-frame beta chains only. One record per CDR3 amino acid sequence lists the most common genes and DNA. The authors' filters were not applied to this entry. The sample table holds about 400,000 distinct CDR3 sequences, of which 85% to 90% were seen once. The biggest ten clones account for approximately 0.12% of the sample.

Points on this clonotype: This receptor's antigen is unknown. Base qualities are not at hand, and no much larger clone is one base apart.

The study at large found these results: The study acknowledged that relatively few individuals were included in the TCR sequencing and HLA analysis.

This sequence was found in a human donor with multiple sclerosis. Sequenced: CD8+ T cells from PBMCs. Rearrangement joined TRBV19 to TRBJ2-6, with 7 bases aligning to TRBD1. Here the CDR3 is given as CASGPGQSGANVLTF. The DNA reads TGTGCCTCGGGGCCGGGACAGTCTGGGGCCAACGTCCTGACTTTC.